The 8 T cell receptor beta chains reported below all come from one sample, sequenced in a study of CD8+CD57+ T cells in acquired aplastic anemia. Individuals selected for sequencing had exhibited CD8+CD57+ cell expansion on flow cytometry. Researchers used genomic DNA as the template to profile TCR beta VDJ and CDR3. Via MiXCR, TCRdb re-called the reads, giving one row per CDR3 protein. This table holds around 170,000 distinct CDR3 sequences, approximately 44% found once. The sequenced sample was sorted CD4+, CD8+, or CD8+CD57+ T cells (not recorded which) from PBMCs. The receptors shown here come from a human donor with aplastic anemia.

The V call is TRBV19, the J call TRBJ1-6, with a weak D call TRBD1 (5 bases). The length of the CDR3 is 11 residues. V lost 5 bases to trimming and J lost 15 bases, with 11 bases between them. Germline V lookup: CDR1 LNHDA, CDR2 SQIVND (reference sequence). The CDR3 reads CASSPGTFLHF. CDR3 nucleotide sequence: TGTGCCAGTAGTCCCGGGACTTTCCTCCACTTT.

This clonotype was counted between two and nine times. The rearrangement joins TRBV24-1 to TRBJ2-1, with D uncertain. The CDR3 is 15 residues long. The germline V gene encodes CDR1 KGHDR and CDR2 SFDVKD. Trimming took 4 bases from V and 4 from J, leaving 13 bases between them. The CDR3 DNA follows: TGTGCCACCAGTGAAAGACATAAAGGTTACAATGAGCAGTTCTTC. It yields the protein CATSERHKGYNEQFF.

This clonotype was detected a few times. The CDR3 spells CATSSDRGGSGANVLTF. For the CDR3, the DNA is TGTGCCACCAGCAGTGACAGGGGCGGTTCTGGGGCCAACGTCCTGACTTTC. The chain employs TRBV15 and TRBJ2-6, with 8 bases lining up with TRBD1. Germline values: CDR1 LNHNV, CDR2 YYDKDF (reference sequence). The CDR3 is made up of 17 amino acids. The V segment lost 3 bases and the J segment 1 base; nucleotides outside the gene matches: 5.

The chain combines TRBV10-2 with TRBJ2-5; TRBD1 might be the D (5 bases). The germline CDR1 and CDR2 sequences are WSHSY and SAAADI. V was cut by 0 bases and J by 5 bases, with 13 bases left in between. The CDR3 extends over 15 amino acids. This CDR3 reads CASSESTGRAETQYF. The CDR3 bases are TGCGCCAGCAGTGAGTCGACGGGCAGGGCCGAGACCCAGTACTTC.

J is TRBJ2-7 and V is TRBV5-1; possibly TRBD1 or TRBD2 for D (5 bases each). The CDR3 has 15 residues. Germline V lookup: CDR1 SGHRS, CDR2 YFSETQ. The V end lost 0 bases, the J end lost 5 bases, and 15 bases lay between the germline ends. The CDR3 loop reads CASSLGGGRVDEQYV. The CDR3 DNA is TGCGCCAGCAGCTTGGGGGGCGGGCGAGTGGACGAGCAGTACGTC.

The chain uses TRBV2 and TRBJ2-2, with 7 bases identical to TRBD1. Germline CDR1 reads SNHLY; CDR2 reads FYNNEI. The CDR3 covers 15 residues. The V and J ends lost 7 bases and 6 bases, in that order; junction bases with no gene match: 11. As DNA, the CDR3 is TGTGCCAGCATTTACCAGGACAGGTTCTCCGGGGAGCTGTTTTTT. Its protein product is CASIYQDRFSGELFF.

This clonotype was observed at least ten times. The chain links TRBV4-3 to TRBJ2-3, with 8 bases identical to TRBD2. J gave up 6 bases and V 0 bases, and 8 bases lay outside the gene matches. The germline V gene has CDR1 LGHNA and CDR2 YSLEER. CDR3 length: 16 residues. CDR3 in DNA: TGCGCCAGCAGCCAAGAGGGACTAGATCTCCCTGATACGCAGTATTTT. Encoded protein: CASSQEGLDLPDTQYF.

Note on this clonotype: A read error may explain this, as a much larger clone is one base away. This chain uses TRBV27 with TRBJ2-7; D could derive from TRBD1 or TRBD2 (6 bases each). This CDR3 has 13 residues. The ends were cut back, 6 bases at V and 2 bases at J, with 11 bases in the middle. Germline V gene data show CDR1 as MNHEY and CDR2 as SMNVEV (reference sequence). CDR3 nucleotides: TGTGCCAGCAGAGAAAGGGGGGCCTACGAGCAGTACGTC. Protein: CASRERGAYEQYV.